The 31 T cell receptor beta chains reported below all come from one sample, sequenced in a study of CD8+ T cells in alopecia areata. RNA was isolated and reverse transcribed to cDNA, the sequencing template. The protocol was immunoSEQ multiplex PCR, while the TCRdb copy is restricted to in-frame clones and leaves out a portion. Of approximately 9,300 clones in the sample, 67% were seen once. Obtained from alopecia areata patients were lesional scalp punch biopsies along with peripheral blood. The sample taken for sequencing was skin. These receptors all stem from a human donor with alopecia areata.

A few counts support this clone. The chain carries TRBV6-5 and TRBJ2-5, with 7 bases aligning to TRBD2. V lost 4 bases, J lost 4 bases, and 6 bases stayed unmatched. Germline-derived CDR1 and CDR2 are MNHEY and SVGAGI. The CDR3 is 14 amino acids. CDR3 sequence: CASSFPGGGETQYF. CDR3 sequence (DNA): TGTGCCAGCAGTTTTCCGGGCGGGGGAGAGACCCAGTACTTC.

This chain connects TRBV4-1 to TRBJ2-5; possibly TRBD2 for D (7 bases). Trimming stripped 2 bases from V and 5 bases from J, with 15 bases between. Germline CDR1 reads MGHRA; CDR2 reads YSYEKL. CDR3 length equals 15 residues. The CDR3 DNA follows: TGCGCCAGCAGCCAAAGGGCGGGGGCTTTGGAGACCCAGTACTTC. Translation: CASSQRAGALETQYF.

The chain employs TRBV6-1 and TRBJ2-1, with a weak D call TRBD2 (6 bases). CDR1 MNHNS and CDR2 SASEGT come from the germline V gene. This CDR3 region has 13 residues. With 10 bases removed from V and 7 bases from J, the gap between germline ends came to 17 bases. CDR3 in amino acids: CATRWGTQNEQFF. The CDR3 DNA reads TGTGCCACCCGGTGGGGGACTCAAAATGAGCAGTTCTTC.

The rearrangement joins TRBV11-2 to TRBJ2-1; D not certain. CDR1 is SGHAT and CDR2 is FQNNGV in the germline V gene. The V gene lost 1 base and the J gene lost 8 bases, with 15 bases spanning the gap. The CDR3 contains 15 residues. CDR3 residues: CASSLVGSSTDEQFF. CDR3 coding DNA: TGTGCCAGCAGCTTAGTCGGGTCTTCCACGGATGAGCAGTTCTTC. Full variable domain (outside the CDR3, taken from reference TRBV11-2 and TRBJ2-1): EAGVAQSPRYKIIEKRQSVAFWCNPISGHATLYWYQQILGQGPKLLIQFQNNGVVDDSQLPKDRFSAERLKGVDSTLKIQPAKLEDSAVYLCASSLVGSSTDEQFFGPGTRLTVL.

This clone was observed a few times. J is TRBJ2-7 and V is TRBV7-9, with 7 bases lining up with TRBD1. Germline assignment: CDR1 SEHNR and CDR2 FQNEAQ (reference sequence). V lost 8 bases to trimming and J lost 0 bases; unmatched junction nucleotides: 7. The CDR3 length is 14 residues. The CDR3 protein is CASAPRTGSYEQYF. CDR3 nucleotides: TGTGCCAGCGCACCTAGGACAGGCTCCTACGAGCAGTACTTC.

The chain uses TRBV11-2 and TRBJ1-3; the D is unclear. Germline CDR1 reads SGHAT; CDR2 reads FQNNGV. V was trimmed by 1 base and J by 4 bases, leaving 8 bases between them. CDR3 size: 14 residues. This chain's CDR3 is CASSLGVGGNTIYF. CDR3 nucleotides: TGTGCCAGCAGCTTAGGAGTAGGAGGAAACACCATATATTTT.

The chain has TRBV7-7 and TRBJ2-5; D is perhaps TRBD2 (7 bases). The V gene's germline CDR1 is SSHAT and CDR2 FNYEAQ (reference sequence). Trimming removed 5 bases from V and 1 base from J, with 14 bases in between. The CDR3 is 15 residues long. The DNA for the CDR3 is TGTGCCAGCAGCGCCTTAGGGGGGGGCCAAGAGACCCAGTACTTC. Translating gives CASSALGGGQETQYF.

J is TRBJ1-5 and V is TRBV6-5; weak D call: TRBD1 (5 bases). Trimming left V 11 bases short and J 2 bases short, with 13 bases between. CDR1 MNHEY and CDR2 SVGAGI come from the germline V gene. The CDR3 runs to 13 residues. CDR3 in amino acids: CACGQGGNQPQHF. The CDR3 region has the DNA TGTGCCTGCGGGCAGGGTGGCAATCAGCCCCAGCATTTT.

The chain has TRBV28 and TRBJ2-4; D is uncertain. Trimming removed 8 bases from V and 0 bases from J, with 5 bases in between. CDR3 length: 12 amino acids. Germline V gene data show CDR1 as MDHEN and CDR2 as SYDVKM. CDR3 in DNA: TGTGCCAGCGGATTAGCCAAAAACATTCAGTACTTC. As protein: CASGLAKNIQYF.

This chain connects TRBV18 to TRBJ1-2; D remains ambiguous. This CDR3 is 13 amino acids long. Trimming cost V 3 bases and J 9 bases, with 14 bases left between them. Germline V CDR1 and CDR2: KGHSH, LQKENI. CDR3 residues: CASSPDGQRSYTF. CDR3 DNA sequence: TGTGCCAGCTCACCGGACGGCCAGCGGAGCTACACCTTC.

The J gene is TRBJ2-2, the V gene TRBV13; weak D call: TRBD1 (6 bases). The CDR3 length is 15 residues. Germline CDR1 is PRHDT and CDR2 is FYEKMQ (reference sequence). With 4 bases removed from V and 0 bases from J, the gap between germline ends came to 9 bases. The chain's CDR3 is CASSSDSANTGELFF. Here the CDR3 DNA reads TGTGCCAGCAGCTCGGACAGCGCGAACACCGGGGAGCTGTTTTTT.

The chain uses TRBV29-1 and TRBJ2-1; no firm D call. Germline CDR1 SQVTM, CDR2 ANQGSEA. With 4 bases removed from V and 5 bases from J, the gap between germline ends came to 9 bases. This CDR3 contains 12 residues. CDR3 amino acids: CSVGRWDNEQFF. In DNA form, the CDR3 reads TGCAGCGTTGGTAGGTGGGACAATGAGCAGTTCTTC.

This clone was seen more than once but under ten times. This chain links TRBV2 with TRBJ1-2; tentatively, D is TRBD1 (5 bases). V was trimmed by 4 bases and J by 0 bases, leaving 6 bases between them. There are 13 residues in the CDR3. Germline V gene sequence: CDR1 SNHLY, CDR2 FYNNEI. CDR3 nucleotides: TGTGCCAGCAGTGGGACAACTAACTATGGCTACACCTTC. Its protein product is CASSGTTNYGYTF.

This clone has just a few counts. V gene TRBV14 combines with J gene TRBJ2-7; the D gene is possibly TRBD2 (5 bases). The V and J ends lost 4 bases and 2 bases respectively, with 12 bases between them. Germline values: CDR1 SGHDN, CDR2 FVKESK. The CDR3 spans 14 residues. The CDR3 sequence: CASSPLRDTYEQYF. CDR3 in DNA: TGTGCCAGCAGCCCCCTGAGGGATACCTACGAGCAGTACTTC.

The chain couples TRBV10-3 to TRBJ2-1, with D unresolved. The CDR3 is made up of 14 amino acids. V was clipped by 6 bases and J by 0 bases, with 9 bases between them. The germline gives CDR1 ENHRY, CDR2 SYGVKD. This CDR3 reads CAISDASSYNEQFF. CDR3 DNA sequence: TGTGCCATCAGCGACGCGAGCTCCTACAATGAGCAGTTCTTC.

The chain carries TRBV27 and TRBJ2-7, with D possibly matching TRBD2 (6 bases). Trimming pared 3 bases from V and 0 bases from J, leaving 12 bases between. The CDR3 is made up of 15 amino acids. Germline V gene sequence: CDR1 MNHEY, CDR2 SMNVEV (reference sequence). CDR3 DNA sequence: TGTGCCAGCAGTTTTTGGGCGGGAAGCTCCTACGAGCAGTACTTC. Encoded protein: CASSFWAGSSYEQYF.

The chain combines TRBV5-1 with TRBJ2-1; 8 bases are shared with TRBD2. The CDR3 consists of 17 residues. J gave up 9 bases and V 0 bases, and 14 bases lay outside the gene matches. The germline CDR1 and CDR2 sequences are SGHRS and YFSETQ. CDR3 amino acids: CASSLEASGLRMGEQFF. The DNA for the CDR3 is TGCGCCAGCAGCTTGGAGGCTAGCGGGTTGAGGATGGGTGAGCAGTTCTTC.

This clone was detected a few times. The chain recombines TRBV4-1 with TRBJ2-3, with D possibly TRBD1 on 5 matching bases. The V and J ends lost 4 bases and 0 bases respectively, with 20 bases between them. CDR3 length: 18 amino acids. The germline V gene encodes CDR1 MGHRA and CDR2 YSYEKL. DNA for the CDR3: TGCGCCAGCAGCCTCCAAGGGGCAACTGACACAAGCACAGATACGCAGTATTTT. Protein: CASSLQGATDTSTDTQYF.

V usage is TRBV27 and J usage is TRBJ2-7; the D gene could be TRBD1 or TRBD2 (5 bases each). CDR1 and CDR2 (germline): MNHEY, SMNVEV (reference sequence). The CDR3 runs 15 residues. Trimming removed 3 bases at V and 1 base at J, with 13 bases between. CDR3 in amino acids: CASSLDWGTSYEQYF. CDR3 DNA: TGTGCCAGCAGTTTGGACTGGGGGACGTCCTACGAGCAGTACTTC.

This clone was seen a handful of times. This chain connects TRBV5-4 to TRBJ1-4; D remains ambiguous. Germline V gene lookup returns CDR1 SGHNT and CDR2 YYREEE (reference sequence). V lost 2 bases, J lost 4 bases, and 12 bases lay in between. The CDR3 sequence is 15 residues long. CDR3 region: CASSLNRAVNEKLFF. CDR3 nucleotide sequence: TGTGCCAGCAGCTTAAACCGGGCAGTTAATGAAAAACTGTTTTTT.

V is TRBV10-2 and J is TRBJ1-5, with unresolved D. The length of the CDR3 is 13 residues. Per the germline V gene, CDR1 is WSHSY and CDR2 is SAAADI. CDR3 sequence: CASMAYRDQPQHF. In nucleotides, the CDR3 is TGCGCGAGTATGGCGTATCGAGATCAGCCCCAGCATTTT.

This clone was seen only once. This chain links TRBV5-4 with TRBJ2-1; 7 nucleotides line up with TRBD2. From germline, CDR1 is SGHNT and CDR2 YYREEE (reference sequence). The CDR3 covers 14 residues. Losses at the gene ends were 5 bases for V and 4 bases for J; bases not matched to a gene: 6. This CDR3 reads CASRGGRNYNEQFF. CDR3 bases: TGTGCCAGCAGGGGAGGGAGAAATTACAATGAGCAGTTCTTC. Complete variable domain (other parts from reference TRBV5-4 and TRBJ2-1): ETGVTQSPTHLIKTRGQQVTLRCSSQSGHNTVSWYQQALGQGPQFIFQYYREEENGRGNFPPRFSGLQFPNYSSELNVNALELDDSALYLCASRGGRNYNEQFFGPGTRLTVL.

The chain joins TRBV6-1 to TRBJ2-1; D gene unclear. Trimming took off 4 bases at V and 0 bases at J, with 7 bases between the two ends. Per germline, CDR1 MNHNS and CDR2 SASEGT. The CDR3 consists of 14 residues. Written as DNA, the CDR3 is TGTGCCAGCAGTGTTTTAGGCTCCTACAATGAGCAGTTCTTC. It yields the protein CASSVLGSYNEQFF.

This chain connects TRBV11-2 to TRBJ2-3; D could derive from TRBD1 or TRBD2 (6 bases each). The CDR3 is 13 residues long. Germline assignment: CDR1 SGHAT and CDR2 FQNNGV. V shed 6 bases and J shed 3 bases, with 10 bases lying between them. CDR3: CASRGGSTDTQYF. As DNA, the CDR3 is TGTGCCAGCAGGGGGGGCTCGACAGATACGCAGTATTTT.

The chain employs TRBV28 and TRBJ2-7; D unresolved. The V and J ends lost 7 bases and 4 bases respectively, with 17 bases between them. This CDR3 comprises 14 residues. The V gene's germline CDR1 is MDHEN and CDR2 SYDVKM. DNA for the CDR3: TGTGCCAGCAAAGATCCGGCCTCGACTTACGAGCAGTACTTC. Translation gives CASKDPASTYEQYF.

V and J are TRBV7-9 and TRBJ2-7, with TRBD1 matching over 7 bases. CDR1 is SEHNR, CDR2 FQNEAQ, per germline (reference sequence). V lost 1 base to trimming and J lost 3 bases; unmatched junction nucleotides: 6. The CDR3 has 15 amino acids. The CDR3 DNA follows: TGTGCCAGCAGCTTAGGTTTCGGGACAGACTACGAGCAGTACTTC. Translation gives CASSLGFGTDYEQYF.

This clone was seen once. This rearrangement joins TRBV6-5 to TRBJ1-3; tentative D call: TRBD1 (5 bases). This CDR3 is built from 15 residues. Germline V gene data show CDR1 as MNHEY and CDR2 as SVGAGI. Trimming removed 7 bases from V and 0 bases from J, with 13 bases in between. The CDR3 DNA reads TGTGCCAGCACCTGGGGACGGAACTCTGGAAACACCATATATTTT. Translating it yields CASTWGRNSGNTIYF.

The chain combines TRBV28 with TRBJ2-7; 7 bases map to TRBD2. Germline V gene sequence: CDR1 MDHEN, CDR2 SYDVKM. The CDR3 runs to 20 residues. The V segment lost 2 bases and the J segment 3 bases; nucleotides outside the gene matches: 22. The CDR3 DNA reads TGTGCCAGCAGTTTACCCCCCGGGAGTTTCCGCGGGGGTGGGGGCTACGAGCAGTACTTC. It translates to CASSLPPGSFRGGGGYEQYF.

The CDR3 spells CASTAGRKETQYF. In DNA, the CDR3 is TGTGCCAGCACGGCGGGGCGGAAAGAGACCCAGTACTTC. V and J are TRBV5-6 and TRBJ2-5; D perhaps matches TRBD2 (6 bases). With 6 bases removed from V and 3 bases from J, the gap between germline ends came to 12 bases. From germline, CDR1 is SGHDT and CDR2 YYEEEE. The CDR3 is 13 residues long.

The chain is built from TRBV7-2 and TRBJ2-1; 16 positions match TRBD2. The CDR3 is 17 residues long. The germline gives CDR1 SGHTA, CDR2 FQGNSA. Trimming cost V 5 bases and J 7 bases; bases outside gene matches: 8. The CDR3 reads CASSTGTSGRVWNEQFF. In DNA form, the CDR3 reads TGTGCCAGCAGCACCGGGACTAGCGGGAGGGTGTGGAATGAGCAGTTCTTC.

This chain uses TRBV4-1 with TRBJ2-7; 13 bases fit TRBD2. With V trimmed by 4 bases and J by 2 bases, 11 bases remained unmatched. CDR1 MGHRA and CDR2 YSYEKL come from the germline V gene. This CDR3 is 18 amino acids long. The CDR3 bases are TGCGCCAGCAGCCCCCGACTAGCGGGAGGATCCGCCACCTACGAGCAGTACTTC. Residues: CASSPRLAGGSATYEQYF.